This is a list of T cell receptor beta chains from one sample in a study of blood T cell repertoires in COVID-19. The repertoire was sequenced with immunoSEQ multiplex PCR; TCRdb's copy has only in-frame clones and lacks some. This sample has 270,000 or so clones, with less than 95% found just once. The sample consisted of PBMCs or T cells enriched from blood (not recorded which). The receptor source for this set is a man aged 40-49 years who had been exposed to COVID-19. CDR3s include the opening cysteine and the closing phenylalanine or tryptophan. D genes are given only for firm matches. Expanded clones get a size class; other rows say once, few or many, or leave the size out.

V	D	J	size	CDR3	DNA
TRBV28	-	TRBJ1-1	-	CASSRVVNTEAFF	TGTGCCAGCAGCCGCGTTGTTAACACTGAAGCTTTCTTT
TRBV7-9	TRBD2	TRBJ2-1	-	CASSPDLGLAGEDNEQFF	TGTGCCAGCAGCCCGGACTTGGGATTAGCGGGAGAAGACAATGAGCAGTTCTTC
TRBV6-1	-	TRBJ2-2	few	CASSEGTPTGELFF	TGTGCCAGCAGTGAAGGAACACCAACCGGGGAGCTGTTTTTT
TRBV3-1/TRBV3-2	-	TRBJ2-3	-	CASRLQNTQYF	TGTGCCAGCAGACTACAAAATACGCAGTATTTT
TRBV20-1	-	TRBJ1-2	once	CSASGRAFDKFRYYGYTF	TGCAGTGCTAGTGGCAGGGCCTTCGATAAATTTAGGTACTATGGCTACACCTTC
TRBV28	-	TRBJ2-3	-	CASIADTQYF	TGTGCCAGCATCGCAGATACGCAGTATTTT
TRBV7-9	TRBD1	TRBJ1-1	-	CASSYRDRGREAFF	TGTGCCAGCAGCTACAGAGACAGGGGGCGGGAAGCTTTCTTT
TRBV28	TRBD1	TRBJ2-2	-	CASLFQGADTGELFF	TGTGCCAGCCTTTTCCAGGGGGCGGACACCGGGGAGCTGTTTTTT
TRBV7-2	-	TRBJ2-7	few	CASSVLADTYEQYF	TGTGCCAGCAGCGTGTTAGCGGATACCTACGAGCAGTACTTC
TRBV4-2	-	TRBJ1-5	-	CASSQEGRGEPQHF	TGTGCCAGCAGCCAAGAAGGACGGGGGGAGCCCCAGCATTTT
TRBV7-6	-	TRBJ2-7	-	CASSLDSFKGANEQYF	TGTGCCAGCAGCTTAGACTCTTTTAAAGGGGCAAACGAGCAGTACTTC
TRBV27	TRBD2	TRBJ2-1	-	CASSSWTSGQSYNEQFF	TGTGCCAGCAGTTCGTGGACTAGCGGGCAAAGCTACAATGAGCAGTTCTTC
TRBV6-2/TRBV6-3	TRBD2	TRBJ2-1	few	CASSPHSGTSYNEQFF	TGTGCCAGCAGTCCCCATAGCGGGACGTCCTACAATGAGCAGTTCTTC
TRBV28	TRBD1	TRBJ2-1	-	CASSPTTGSDEQFF	TGTGCCAGCAGTCCCACGACAGGGTCCGATGAGCAGTTCTTC
TRBV2	TRBD1	TRBJ1-2	-	CARTGGADYGYTF	TGTGCCAGGACAGGGGGCGCGGACTATGGCTACACCTTC
TRBV14	-	TRBJ1-1	-	CASSQVAGPLEAFF	TGTGCCAGCAGCCAAGTAGCGGGGCCCCTTGAAGCTTTCTTT
TRBV18	TRBD1	TRBJ1-4	-	CASSPDRGNEKLFF	TGTGCCAGCTCACCGGACAGGGGGAACGAAAAACTGTTTTTT
TRBV11-2	-	TRBJ1-2	-	CASSLAQGHGYTF	TGTGCCAGCAGCTTAGCCCAGGGCCATGGCTACACCTTC
TRBV20-1	-	TRBJ1-1	-	CSAPTRTEAFF	TGCAGTGCTCCGACTCGCACTGAAGCTTTCTTT
TRBV4-2	-	TRBJ2-2	-	CASRPGTGELFF	TGTGCCAGCCGCCCGGGCACCGGGGAGCTGTTTTTT
TRBV18	TRBD1	TRBJ2-1	many	CASSPTGVNEQFF	TGTGCCAGCTCTCCTACAGGGGTCAATGAGCAGTTCTTC
TRBV15	-	TRBJ2-4	-	CATSRDGQNIQYF	TGTGCCACCAGCAGAGATGGGCAAAACATTCAGTACTTC
TRBV7-9	-	TRBJ2-7	-	CASSPRLGSDEQYF	TGTGCCAGCAGCCCCCGGCTGGGGAGCGACGAGCAGTACTTC
TRBV27	-	TRBJ1-5	once	CASSLLQGINQPQHF	TGTGCCAGCAGTTTACTACAGGGTATTAATCAGCCCCAGCATTTT
TRBV29-1	TRBD1	TRBJ2-1	few	CSVEGEQGAGEQFF	TGCAGCGTTGAAGGCGAGCAGGGGGCAGGTGAGCAGTTCTTC
TRBV19	TRBD2	TRBJ2-1	-	CASSPYGTSRRDEQFF	TGTGCCAGTAGTCCGTACGGGACTAGCCGGCGGGATGAGCAGTTCTTC
TRBV5-1	TRBD2	TRBJ2-3	-	CASSRFQAGDTDTQYF	TGCGCCAGCAGCCGTTTTCAGGCGGGAGACACAGATACGCAGTATTTT
TRBV28	TRBD2	TRBJ2-7	-	CASTASGGPYEQYF	TGTGCCAGCACCGCTAGCGGGGGGCCCTACGAGCAGTACTTC
TRBV5-1	-	TRBJ1-4	-	CASSFGDLGEKLFF	TGCGCCAGCAGCTTCGGGGACTTGGGGGAAAAACTGTTTTTT
TRBV4-3	TRBD2	TRBJ2-1	-	CASSQADSGTSYNEQFF	TGCGCCAGCAGCCAAGCCGATAGCGGGACCTCTTACAATGAGCAGTTCTTC
TRBV9	-	TRBJ1-3	-	CASSVGGGGNTIYF	TGTGCCAGCAGCGTAGGGGGAGGCGGAAACACCATATATTTT
TRBV6-2/TRBV6-3	-	TRBJ2-3	-	CASSYSRGRSDTQYF	TGTGCCAGCAGTTACTCGAGAGGGAGGTCAGATACGCAGTATTTT
TRBV19	TRBD2	TRBJ2-7	-	CASSSWADRTSGFHEQYF	TGTGCCAGTAGTAGCTGGGCTGATCGGACTAGCGGTTTTCACGAGCAGTACTTC
TRBV5-4	-	TRBJ1-6	-	CASTEGGAIGSPLHF	TGTGCCAGCACGGAGGGGGGGGCGATAGGTTCACCCCTCCACTTT
TRBV9	-	TRBJ2-5	-	CASSSSRDQETQYF	TGTGCCAGCAGCTCAAGCAGGGACCAAGAGACCCAGTACTTC
TRBV28	-	TRBJ2-7	-	CASSQSINEQYF	TGTGCCAGCAGCCAGTCAATCAACGAGCAGTACTTC
TRBV28	-	TRBJ1-6	-	CASSLSTANSPLHF	TGTGCCAGCAGTTTATCGACAGCTAATTCACCCCTCCACTTT
TRBV5-1	-	TRBJ2-7	-	CASSDSSGAYEQYF	TGCGCCAGCAGCGACTCTTCGGGAGCCTACGAGCAGTACTTC
TRBV27	-	TRBJ1-2	-	CASSLFLGQSGGGYTF	TGTGCCAGCAGTTTATTTCTCGGGCAGAGCGGGGGTGGCTACACCTTC
TRBV5-1	-	TRBJ1-1	-	CASSLSRGEAFF	TGCGCCAGCAGCTTGTCACGGGGGGAAGCTTTCTTT
TRBV5-1	-	TRBJ2-3	-	CASSLVSTSTDTQYF	TGCGCCAGCAGCTTGGTCAGTACGAGCACAGATACGCAGTATTTT
TRBV6-5	-	TRBJ1-2	-	CASSYRQLPWGYTF	TGTGCCAGCAGTTATAGACAGCTCCCGTGGGGCTACACCTTC